These 9 T cell receptor beta chains came from one sample sequenced in a study of cytotoxic CD8 clonotypes in ibrutinib-treated CLL. TCRdb's table, derived via immunoSEQ multiplex PCR, lists solely in-frame clones and lacks some. The sample lists some 200,000 clones, roughly 72% occurring once. Here the sequenced sample was PBMCs, taken after 24 months of ibrutinib treatment. The receptor set was obtained from a human donor with chronic lymphocytic leukemia.

This clone was seen a handful of times. Mismatch with germline at one junction end may stem from a read error. The rearrangement links TRBV2 to TRBJ1-1; D not certain. The CDR3 covers 13 residues. CDR1 is SNHLY and CDR2 is FYNNEI in the germline V gene. The CDR3 sequence: CASKTEKHLPETF. The DNA of the CDR3 is TGTGCCAGCAAAACGGAAAAACACCTACCAGAAACATTT.

This rearrangement joins TRBV28 to TRBJ2-7; D possibly matches TRBD1 or TRBD2 (5 bases each). The CDR3 totals 13 residues. V was trimmed by 8 bases and J by 6 bases, leaving 17 bases between them. CDR1 and CDR2 from the germline V gene are MDHEN and SYDVKM. The CDR3 region is CASRTAGSGEQYF. The DNA for the CDR3 is TGTGCCAGCCGTACAGCAGGGAGTGGCGAGCAGTACTTC.

The table lists this clone with a few counts. This rearrangement joins TRBV10-3 to TRBJ2-7, with 8 nucleotides matching TRBD1. From germline, CDR1 is ENHRY and CDR2 SYGVKD. V was pared by 5 bases and J by 4 bases, with 10 bases of the junction left unmatched. This CDR3 is 15 amino acids long. The CDR3 DNA reads as TGTGCCATCAGTCGATCCGGGACAGGAGTGTACGAGCAGTACTTC. This gives the protein CAISRSGTGVYEQYF.

The V call is TRBV30, the J call TRBJ2-4; TRBD1 is a possible D gene (5 bases). V lost 2 bases, J lost 6 bases, and 5 bases lay in between. CDR1 GTSNPN and CDR2 SVGIG come from the germline V gene (reference sequence). The CDR3 has 11 residues. The CDR3 loop is CAWSQGNIQYF. As DNA, the CDR3 is TGTGCCTGGAGTCAGGGAAACATTCAGTACTTC.

The V and J genes are TRBV30 and TRBJ2-7; 8 bases match TRBD2. This CDR3 is built from 13 residues. The J segment lost 7 bases and the V segment lost 2 bases, leaving 7 bases of the junction unmatched. Germline CDR1 reads GTSNPN; CDR2 reads SVGIG (reference sequence). The CDR3 nucleotides are TGTGCCTGGAGTAAACTAGCGGCGGGGGAGCAGTACTTC. Translating gives CAWSKLAAGEQYF.

The table lists this clone with a count of one. The V and J genes are TRBV6-5 and TRBJ2-7, with D maybe TRBD1 (5 bases). CDR1 MNHEY and CDR2 SVGAGI come from the germline V gene. Trimming shortened V by 6 bases and J by 0 bases, and 15 bases separated the two germline ends. The CDR3 consists of 15 residues. The CDR3 DNA sequence: TGTGCCAGCAGACGCGGCAGGGATAGCTCCTACGAGCAGTACTTC. Translated: CASRRGRDSSYEQYF.

The rearrangement links TRBV4-2 to TRBJ1-1; D gene uncertain. This CDR3 comprises 14 residues. V gave up 0 bases and J gave up 3 bases, with 8 bases separating them. From germline, CDR1 is LGHNA and CDR2 YNFKEQ. The CDR3 sequence is CASSQDGRDTEAFF. In DNA, the CDR3 is TGTGCCAGCAGCCAAGATGGGAGGGACACTGAAGCTTTCTTT.

This clone occurred once. The rearrangement uses TRBV10-3 and TRBJ1-1, with D possibly TRBD1 on 5 matching bases. CDR1 is ENHRY, CDR2 SYGVKD, per germline. This CDR3 spans 14 amino acids. V gave up 0 bases and J gave up 1 base, with 6 bases separating them. The CDR3 sequence: CAISESGGNTEAFF. CDR3 nucleotides: TGTGCCATCAGTGAGTCGGGGGGGAACACTGAAGCTTTCTTT.

The chain recombines TRBV14 with TRBJ1-2; D ambiguous. The CDR3 is 12 amino acids. Trimming stripped 3 bases from V and 3 bases from J, with 5 bases between. The germline gives CDR1 SGHDN, CDR2 FVKESK. CDR3 residues: CASSQGYYGYTF. The DNA of the CDR3 is TGTGCCAGCAGCCAGGGGTACTATGGCTACACCTTC.